A few counts support the clone carrying this T cell receptor beta chain. Its antigen remains unidentified. Libraries were prepared by immunoSEQ multiplex PCR; TCRdb keeps only in-frame clonotypes and omits some of them. The sample holds 150,000 to 200,000 clones, roughly 86% seen once. Germline-derived CDR1 and CDR2 are SNHLY and FYNNEI. CDR3 length: 16 residues. V was shortened by 1 base and J by 10 bases, with 17 bases between the two germline ends. These data belong to a study of cytomegalovirus exposure and HLA in healthy donors. Study outcomes and limitations: The classifier reportedly diagnosed cytomegalovirus status with high specificity and sensitivity. Specificity of a few CMV-associated chains for CMV antigens was verified in vitro.

The donors formed part of the roughly 110-subject validation cohort, distinct from the roughly 620-subject first cohort. This TCR came from a woman under 30 in good health and CMV-seronegative. Specimen: PBMCs. This rearrangement joins TRBV2 to TRBJ1-6; TRBD1 is a possible D gene (6 bases). The CDR3 region has the DNA TGTGCCAGCAGTGAAGTTTGGGGGCCGGGTGGATCACCCCTCCACTTT. Translation: CASSEVWGPGGSPLHF.